This T cell receptor beta chain was profiled in a study of OX40 agonist ivuxolimab in advanced cancers. Study summary: Subjects had a mean age of about 60 years, with a range of 23 to 79; less than 90% were male. Three patients, one with hepatocellular carcinoma and two with cutaneous melanoma, achieved partial responses.

Sequencing was performed with immunoSEQ multiplex PCR; in TCRdb, only in-frame clones are kept and a portion is missing. Of over 85,000 clones listed, roughly 91% are singletons. This clone was counted a single time. Antigen unknown. Germline V gene sequence: CDR1 SGHRS, CDR2 YFSETQ. The CDR3 covers 13 residues. V dropped 5 bases and J dropped 2; count of bases not matched to a gene: 3. General study findings and limits: Low normalized T-cell clonal expansion was also seen in some nonresponders. With doses of 0.1 to 3.0 mg/kg, CD4+ and CD8+ blood T cells had undergone clonal expansion by week 6.

The source of this sequence is an adult with an advanced solid tumor such as melanoma, head and neck, liver or kidney cancer. This specimen was CD4+ or CD8+ T cells sorted from blood, taken in a trial of the OX40 agonist ivuxolimab. The genes are TRBV5-1 and TRBJ2-7; TRBD1 agrees at 8 bases. The CDR3 nucleotides read TGCGCCAGCAGTGACAGGGGTGCCTACGAGCAGTACTTC. Protein sequence: CASSDRGAYEQYF.